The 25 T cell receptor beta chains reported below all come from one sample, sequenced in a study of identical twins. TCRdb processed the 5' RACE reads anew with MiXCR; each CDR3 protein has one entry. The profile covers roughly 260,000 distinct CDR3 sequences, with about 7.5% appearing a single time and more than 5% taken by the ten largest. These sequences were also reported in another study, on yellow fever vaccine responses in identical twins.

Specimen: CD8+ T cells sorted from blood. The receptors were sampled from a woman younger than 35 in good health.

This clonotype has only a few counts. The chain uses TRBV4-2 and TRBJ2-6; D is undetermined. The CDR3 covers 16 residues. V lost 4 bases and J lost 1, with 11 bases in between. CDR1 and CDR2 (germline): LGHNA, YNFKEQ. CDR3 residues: CASSPSGSSGANVLTF. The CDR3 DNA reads TGTGCCAGCAGCCCCTCAGGTTCGTCTGGGGCCAACGTCCTGACTTTC.

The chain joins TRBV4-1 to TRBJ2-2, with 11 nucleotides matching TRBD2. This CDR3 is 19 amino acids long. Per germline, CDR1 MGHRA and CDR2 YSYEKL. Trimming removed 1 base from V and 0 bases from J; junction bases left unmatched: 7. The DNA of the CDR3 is TGCGCCAGCAGCCAAGGGTTTCTAGCGGGGGGTGCGAACACCGGGGAGCTGTTTTTT. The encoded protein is CASSQGFLAGGANTGELFF.

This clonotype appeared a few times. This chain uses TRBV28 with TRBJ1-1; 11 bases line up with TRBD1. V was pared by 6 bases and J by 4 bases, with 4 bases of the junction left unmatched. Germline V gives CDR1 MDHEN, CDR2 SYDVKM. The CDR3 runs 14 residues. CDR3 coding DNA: TGTGCCAGCAGCCCGGACAGGGGGCTCACTGAAGCTTTCTTT. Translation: CASSPDRGLTEAFF. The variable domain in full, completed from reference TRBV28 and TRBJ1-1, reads DVKVTQSSRYLVKRTGEKVFLECVQDMDHENMFWYRQDPGLGLRLIYFSYDVKMKEKGDIPEGYSVSREKKERFSLILESASTNQTSMYLCASSPDRGLTEAFFGQGTRLTVV.

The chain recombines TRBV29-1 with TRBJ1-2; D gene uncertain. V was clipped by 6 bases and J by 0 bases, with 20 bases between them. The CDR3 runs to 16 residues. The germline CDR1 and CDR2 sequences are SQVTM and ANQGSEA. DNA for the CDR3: TGCAGCGTCGCACCTCCTGTACTAGCCACTAACTATGGCTACACCTTC. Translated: CSVAPPVLATNYGYTF.

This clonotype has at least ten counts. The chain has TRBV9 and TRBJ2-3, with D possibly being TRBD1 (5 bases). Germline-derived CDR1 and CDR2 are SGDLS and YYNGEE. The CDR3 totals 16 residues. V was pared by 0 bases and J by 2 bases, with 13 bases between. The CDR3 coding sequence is TGTGCCAGCAGCGTAGCTCTGACAGCTCCCACAGATACGCAGTATTTT. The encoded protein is CASSVALTAPTDTQYF.

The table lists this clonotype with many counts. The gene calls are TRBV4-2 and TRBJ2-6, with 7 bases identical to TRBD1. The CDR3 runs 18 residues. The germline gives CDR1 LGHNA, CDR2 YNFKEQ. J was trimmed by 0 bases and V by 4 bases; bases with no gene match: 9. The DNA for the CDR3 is TGTGCCAGCAGCCGATGGTTAGGGGGCCTCTCTGGGGCCAACGTCCTGACTTTC. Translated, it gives CASSRWLGGLSGANVLTF.

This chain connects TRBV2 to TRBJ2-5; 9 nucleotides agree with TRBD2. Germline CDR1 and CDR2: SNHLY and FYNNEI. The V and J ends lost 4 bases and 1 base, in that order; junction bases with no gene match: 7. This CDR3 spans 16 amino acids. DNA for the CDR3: TGTGCCAGCAGTGGTCCGAGCGGGGGGCCCCAAGAGACCCAGTACTTC. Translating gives CASSGPSGGPQETQYF. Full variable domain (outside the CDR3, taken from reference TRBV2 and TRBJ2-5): EPEVTQTPSHQVTQMGQEVILRCVPISNHLYFYWYRQILGQKVEFLVSFYNNEISEKSEIFDDQFSVERPDGSNFTLKIRSTKLEDSAMYFCASSGPSGGPQETQYFGPGTRLLVL.

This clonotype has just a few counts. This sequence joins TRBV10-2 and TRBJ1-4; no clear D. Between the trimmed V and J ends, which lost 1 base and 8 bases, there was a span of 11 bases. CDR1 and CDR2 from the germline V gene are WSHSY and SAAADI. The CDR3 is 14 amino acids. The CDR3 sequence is CASSELVTREKLFF. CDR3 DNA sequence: TGCGCCAGCAGTGAGTTAGTCACCAGGGAAAAACTGTTTTTT.

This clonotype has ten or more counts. The CDR3 region is CATSDSDFYEQYF. The CDR3 nucleotides are TGTGCCACCAGTGATTCGGATTTCTACGAGCAGTACTTC. The chain uses TRBV24-1 and TRBJ2-7; D is uncertain. Trimming removed 2 bases from V and 3 bases from J, with 7 bases in between. The V gene's germline CDR1 is KGHDR and CDR2 SFDVKD. The CDR3 has 13 residues.

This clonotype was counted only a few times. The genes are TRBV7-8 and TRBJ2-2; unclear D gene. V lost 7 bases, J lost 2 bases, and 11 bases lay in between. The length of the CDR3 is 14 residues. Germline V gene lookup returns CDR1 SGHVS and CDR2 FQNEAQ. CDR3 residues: CASMVGRNTGELFF. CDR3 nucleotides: TGTGCCAGCATGGTGGGAAGAAACACCGGGGAGCTGTTTTTT.

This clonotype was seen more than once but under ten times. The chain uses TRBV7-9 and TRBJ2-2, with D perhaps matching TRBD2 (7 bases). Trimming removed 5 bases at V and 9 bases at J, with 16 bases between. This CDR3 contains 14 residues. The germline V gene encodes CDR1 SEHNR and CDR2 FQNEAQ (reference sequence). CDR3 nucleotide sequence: TGTGCCAGCAGCCCCCCAGGGGAGGGTCGGGAGCTGTTTTTT. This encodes CASSPPGEGRELFF.

CDR3 in amino acids: CASSLNGVADTQYF. Written as DNA, the CDR3 is TGTGCCAGCAGCTTAAATGGGGTGGCAGATACGCAGTATTTT. The chain combines TRBV7-6 with TRBJ2-3; D is unclear. With 2 bases removed from V and 4 bases from J, the gap between germline ends came to 10 bases. The CDR3 runs 14 residues. Germline V gives CDR1 SGHVS, CDR2 FNYEAQ.

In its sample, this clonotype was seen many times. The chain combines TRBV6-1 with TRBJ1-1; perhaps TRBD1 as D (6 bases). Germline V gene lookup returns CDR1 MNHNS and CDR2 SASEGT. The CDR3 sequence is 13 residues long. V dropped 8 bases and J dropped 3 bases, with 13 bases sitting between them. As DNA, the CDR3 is TGTGCCAGCGGGGACTACAGGGACACTGAAGCTTTCTTT. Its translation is CASGDYRDTEAFF.

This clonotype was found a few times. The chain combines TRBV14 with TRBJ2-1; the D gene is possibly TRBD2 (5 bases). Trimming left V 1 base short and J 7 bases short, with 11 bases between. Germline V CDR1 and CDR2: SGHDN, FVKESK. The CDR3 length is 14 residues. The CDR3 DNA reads TGTGCCAGCAGCCAAGCTCTAGGAGGTAATGAGCAGTTCTTC. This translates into CASSQALGGNEQFF.

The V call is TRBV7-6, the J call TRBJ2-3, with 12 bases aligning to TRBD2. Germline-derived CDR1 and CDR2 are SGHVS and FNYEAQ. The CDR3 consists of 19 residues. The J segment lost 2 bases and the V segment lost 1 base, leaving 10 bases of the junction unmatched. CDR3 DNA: TGTGCCAGCAGCTTAGTTAGCGGACTAGCGGGAAGGACCACAGATACGCAGTATTTT. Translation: CASSLVSGLAGRTTDTQYF.

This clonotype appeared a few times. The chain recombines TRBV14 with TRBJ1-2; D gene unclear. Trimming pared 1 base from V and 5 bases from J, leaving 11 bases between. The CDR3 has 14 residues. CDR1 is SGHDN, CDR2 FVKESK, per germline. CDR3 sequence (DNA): TGTGCCAGCAGCCAAGGACCGAACACTTATGGCTACACCTTC. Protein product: CASSQGPNTYGYTF.

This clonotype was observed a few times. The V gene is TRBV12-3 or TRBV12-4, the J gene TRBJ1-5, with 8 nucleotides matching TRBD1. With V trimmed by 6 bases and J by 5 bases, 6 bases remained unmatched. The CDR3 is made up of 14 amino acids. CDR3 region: CASRDGQGYQPQHF. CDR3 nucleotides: TGTGCCAGCAGGGATGGACAGGGCTATCAGCCCCAGCATTTT.

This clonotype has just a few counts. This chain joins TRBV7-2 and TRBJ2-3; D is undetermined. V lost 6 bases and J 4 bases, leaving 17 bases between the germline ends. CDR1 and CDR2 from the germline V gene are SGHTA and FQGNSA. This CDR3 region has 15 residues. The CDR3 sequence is CASSQIRASADTQYF. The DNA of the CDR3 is TGTGCCAGCAGTCAAATAAGGGCCTCCGCAGATACGCAGTATTTT.

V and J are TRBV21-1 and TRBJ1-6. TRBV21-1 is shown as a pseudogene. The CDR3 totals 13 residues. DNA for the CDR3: TGTGCCAGCAGCAGAGCAACGAATTCACCCCTCCACTTT. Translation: CASSRATNSPLHF.

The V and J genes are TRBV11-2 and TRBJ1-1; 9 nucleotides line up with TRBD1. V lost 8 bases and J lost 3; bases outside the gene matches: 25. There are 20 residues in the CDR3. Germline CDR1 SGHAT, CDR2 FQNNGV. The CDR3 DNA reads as TGTGCCAGCTCCGAAGGGGGGACAGGGAGTCTAATGCGTTACTACACTGAAGCTTTCTTT. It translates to CASSEGGTGSLMRYYTEAFF.

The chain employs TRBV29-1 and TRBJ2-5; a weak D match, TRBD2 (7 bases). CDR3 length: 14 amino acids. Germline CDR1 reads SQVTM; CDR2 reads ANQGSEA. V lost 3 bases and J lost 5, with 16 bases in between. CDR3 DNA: TGCAGCGTTGACATTCGGGGGGCTGGGGAGACCCAGTACTTC. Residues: CSVDIRGAGETQYF.

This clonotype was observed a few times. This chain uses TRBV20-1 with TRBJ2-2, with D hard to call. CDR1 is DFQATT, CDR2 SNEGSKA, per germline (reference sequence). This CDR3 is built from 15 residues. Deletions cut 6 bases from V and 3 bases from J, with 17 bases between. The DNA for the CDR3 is TGCAGTGCCATGGATCAGGTCCTGCACACCGGGGAGCTGTTTTTT. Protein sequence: CSAMDQVLHTGELFF.

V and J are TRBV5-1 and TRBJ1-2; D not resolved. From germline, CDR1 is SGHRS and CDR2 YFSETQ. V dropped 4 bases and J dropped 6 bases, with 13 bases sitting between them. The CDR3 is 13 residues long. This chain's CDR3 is CASSPDSSHGYTF. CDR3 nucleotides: TGCGCCAGCAGCCCGGATTCATCTCATGGCTACACCTTC. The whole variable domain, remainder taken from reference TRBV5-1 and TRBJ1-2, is KAGVTQTPRYLIKTRGQQVTLSCSPISGHRSVSWYQQTPGQGLQFLFEYFSETQRNKGNFPGRFSGRQFSNSRSEMNVSTLELGDSALYLCASSPDSSHGYTFGSGTRLTVV.

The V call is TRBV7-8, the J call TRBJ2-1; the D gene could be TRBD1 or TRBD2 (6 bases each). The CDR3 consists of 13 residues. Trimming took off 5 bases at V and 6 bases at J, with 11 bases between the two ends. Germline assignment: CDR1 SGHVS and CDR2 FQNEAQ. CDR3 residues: CASSVGGLNEQFF. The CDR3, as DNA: TGTGCCAGCAGCGTAGGGGGACTCAATGAGCAGTTCTTC.

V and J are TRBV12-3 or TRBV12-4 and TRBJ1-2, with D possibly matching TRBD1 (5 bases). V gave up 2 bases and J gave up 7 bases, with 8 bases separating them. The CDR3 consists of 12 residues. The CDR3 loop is CASSLLGGGYTF. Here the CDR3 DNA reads TGTGCCAGCAGTTTATTGGGGGGTGGCTACACCTTC.